Listed below are T cell receptor beta chains from one sample, sequenced in a study of regulatory T cells in long-lasting Graves disease. Each CDR3 protein gets one entry after TCRdb re-called the multiplex PCR reads with MiXCR. The sample lists 350,000 to 550,000 distinct CDR3 sequences; about 15% were seen once. This sample was shared with a second study, whose subject was T cells in Graves' hyperthyroidism and ophthalmopathy.

The sample was peripheral blood mononuclear cells (PBMCs), taken at new diagnosis, from a patient treated with antithyroid drugs. These TCRs come from a woman aged 30 to 39 with Graves disease. The conserved cysteine and the conserved F or W are not part of the CDR3 here.

v_gene: TRBV18
j_gene: TRBJ2-5
CDR3aa: TSSLEETQY

v_gene: TRBV30
j_gene: TRBJ2-5
CDR3aa: AWSSNRETQY

v_gene: TRBV12-3/TRBV12-4
j_gene: TRBJ2-1
CDR3aa: ASRGDSTQRGNEQF

v_gene: TRBV2
j_gene: TRBJ2-3
CDR3aa: ASSDPSGRSTDTQY

v_gene: TRBV5-1
j_gene: TRBJ1-1
CDR3aa: ASSFTGAEAF

v_gene: TRBV20-1
j_gene: TRBJ2-2
CDR3aa: SARGSHSREGGATLTGELF

v_gene: TRBV18
j_gene: TRBJ2-1
CDR3aa: ASRPQGLAGVEQF

v_gene: TRBV19
j_gene: TRBJ1-1
CDR3aa: ASTDQLNTEAF

v_gene: TRBV5-1
j_gene: TRBJ1-5
CDR3aa: ASHDREFNSNQPQH

v_gene: TRBV3-1
j_gene: TRBJ2-7
CDR3aa: ASSQDERRLAATYEQY

v_gene: TRBV28
j_gene: TRBJ1-3
CDR3aa: ASSRGTIY

v_gene: TRBV9
j_gene: TRBJ2-2
CDR3aa: ASSATSGRLSDTTGELF

v_gene: TRBV20-1
j_gene: TRBJ2-7
CDR3aa: SARGSQNYEQY

v_gene: TRBV6-1
j_gene: TRBJ1-2
CDR3aa: ASRRQGAIGGYT

v_gene: TRBV3-1
j_gene: TRBJ2-3
CDR3aa: ASSLLSASTDTQY

v_gene: TRBV5-1
j_gene: TRBJ2-5
CDR3aa: ASSPAGVGKSETQY

v_gene: TRBV27
j_gene: TRBJ2-3
CDR3aa: ASRPYRAATSTDTQY

v_gene: TRBV20-1
j_gene: TRBJ2-3
CDR3aa: SASLADSTDTQY

v_gene: TRBV19
j_gene: TRBJ1-6
CDR3aa: ASSIAGQYSPLH

v_gene: TRBV3-1
j_gene: TRBJ1-1
CDR3aa: ASSQEQGADMNTEAF

v_gene: TRBV19
j_gene: TRBJ1-5
CDR3aa: ASSRAASNQPQH

v_gene: TRBV12-3/TRBV12-4
j_gene: TRBJ2-6
CDR3aa: ASNAPPGTGGAYGANVLT

v_gene: TRBV28
j_gene: TRBJ2-3
CDR3aa: ASSSPSGRVWGTDTQY

v_gene: TRBV10-3
j_gene: TRBJ2-7
CDR3aa: AISELRDGYEQY

v_gene: TRBV12-3/TRBV12-4
j_gene: TRBJ2-7
CDR3aa: ASSFPGTVYEQY

v_gene: TRBV30
j_gene: TRBJ2-7
CDR3aa: QTGADYEQY

v_gene: TRBV6-5
j_gene: TRBJ1-5
CDR3aa: ASSSEGSNQPQH

v_gene: TRBV14
j_gene: TRBJ2-1
CDR3aa: ASSQEKGPYNEQF

v_gene: TRBV30
j_gene: TRBJ2-1
CDR3aa: AWSVGLVIDERF

v_gene: TRBV25-1
j_gene: TRBJ1-1
CDR3aa: ASSEWGRVAVAEAF

v_gene: TRBV12-3/TRBV12-4
j_gene: TRBJ1-1
CDR3aa: ASIAGLNTEAF

v_gene: TRBV19
j_gene: TRBJ2-3
CDR3aa: ASSLGIDTQY

v_gene: TRBV6-1
j_gene: TRBJ2-5
CDR3aa: AGKGQQETQY

v_gene: TRBV15
j_gene: TRBJ2-5
CDR3aa: ATSSRVGETQY

v_gene: TRBV4-1
j_gene: .
CDR3aa: VSSQVGGGSQETQY

v_gene: TRBV12-3/TRBV12-4
j_gene: TRBJ1-5
CDR3aa: ASGFGGNQPQH

v_gene: TRBV7-6
j_gene: TRBJ1-1
CDR3aa: ASSPLNGGAEAF